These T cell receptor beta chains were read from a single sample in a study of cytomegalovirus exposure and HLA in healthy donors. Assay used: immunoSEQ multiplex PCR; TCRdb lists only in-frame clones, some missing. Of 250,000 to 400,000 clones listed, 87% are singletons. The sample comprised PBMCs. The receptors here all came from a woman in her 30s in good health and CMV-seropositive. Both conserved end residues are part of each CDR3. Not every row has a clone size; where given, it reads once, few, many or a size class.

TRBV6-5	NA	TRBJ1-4	CASSYSTTVEKLFF
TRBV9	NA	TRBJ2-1	CASSVQGYNEQFF
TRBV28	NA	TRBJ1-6	CASNSGLPNSPLHF
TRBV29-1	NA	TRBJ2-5	CSVEGRTPGAQETQYF
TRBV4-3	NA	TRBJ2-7	CASSQVARGEQYF
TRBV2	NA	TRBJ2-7	CASSKITYEQYF
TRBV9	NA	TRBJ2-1	CASSAPTSLYEQFF
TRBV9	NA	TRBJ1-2	CASSLQGDLYGYTF
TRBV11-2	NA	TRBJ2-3	CASSLDMDSSTDTQYF
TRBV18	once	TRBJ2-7	CASSRAGGRGNEQYF
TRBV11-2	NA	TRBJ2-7	CASSVGGQGYEQYF
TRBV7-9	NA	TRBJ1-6	CASNLGDRVGSPLHF
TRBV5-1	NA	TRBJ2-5	CASSLVVAGQETQYF
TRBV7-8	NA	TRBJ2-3	CASSSRVAGGTADTQYF
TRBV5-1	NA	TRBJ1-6	CASSVRQGTNSPLHF
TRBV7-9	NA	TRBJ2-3	CASSTRDRGKGTDTQYF
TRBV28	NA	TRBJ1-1	CASSPPRTGMNTEAFF
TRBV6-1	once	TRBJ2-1	CASRSFPLSYNEQFF
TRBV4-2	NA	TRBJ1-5	CASSQSAPGDQPQHF
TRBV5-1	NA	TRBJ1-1	CASKLTTGSYTEAFF
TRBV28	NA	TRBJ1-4	CASRVPFNEKLFF
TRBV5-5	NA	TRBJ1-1	CASSPAGQGDPTEAFF
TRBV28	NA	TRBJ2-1	CASIAGGPYNEQFF
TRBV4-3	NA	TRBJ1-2	CASSQAPGSYYGYTF
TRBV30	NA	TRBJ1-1	CAWGDGTGEAFF
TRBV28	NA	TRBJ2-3	CASSLSTSGGSSTDTQYF
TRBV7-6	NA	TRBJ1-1	CASSLGLTGEAFF
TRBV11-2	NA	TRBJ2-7	CASSWRQGDPYEQYF
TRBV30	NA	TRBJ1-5	CAWSVIGQGAQPQHF
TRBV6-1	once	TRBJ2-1	CASSERQGYNEQFF
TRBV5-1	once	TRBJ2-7	CASSAGTSGSYEQYF
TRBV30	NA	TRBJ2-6	CAWREGGSGANVLTF
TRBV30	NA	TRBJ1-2	CAWNNAAADYGYTF
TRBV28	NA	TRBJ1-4	CASRGQGMTINEKLFF
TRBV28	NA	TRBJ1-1	CASADSMNTEAFF
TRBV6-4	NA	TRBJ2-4	CARHRVAKNIQYF
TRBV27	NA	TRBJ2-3	CASSLMAGGPADTQYF
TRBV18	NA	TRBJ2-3	CASSPTTGESDTQYF
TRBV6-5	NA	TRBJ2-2	CASSGRGSGELFF
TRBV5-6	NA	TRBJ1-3	CASSLETASGNTIYF
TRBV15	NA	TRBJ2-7	CATSRDSYEQYF
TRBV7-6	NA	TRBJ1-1	CASSKSGRGNTEAFF
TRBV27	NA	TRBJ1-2	CASSLSADPHPVMGYTF
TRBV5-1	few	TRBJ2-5	CASSLVETQYF
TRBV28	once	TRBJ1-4	CASNGAEKLFF
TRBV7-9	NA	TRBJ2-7	CASSPQGSASSQYF
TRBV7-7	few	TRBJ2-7	CASSLRQGVGEQYF
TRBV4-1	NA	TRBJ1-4	CASSQVEVGTTDGGLFF
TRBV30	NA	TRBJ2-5	CAWSVPSFQETQYF
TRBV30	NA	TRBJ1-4	CAWRPPVGLLFF
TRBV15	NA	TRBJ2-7	CATSSRDSLFSKQYF
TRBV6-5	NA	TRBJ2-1	CASSAYNEQFF
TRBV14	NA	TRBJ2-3	CASSQDPPDTQYF
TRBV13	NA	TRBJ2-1	CASSQIPGLAGYNEQFF
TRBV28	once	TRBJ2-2	CASRPDRGTGELFF
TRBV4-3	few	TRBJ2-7	CASSRDGSREQYF
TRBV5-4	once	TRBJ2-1	CASSLVYNEQFF
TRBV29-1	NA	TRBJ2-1	CSVHRGSNYNEQFF
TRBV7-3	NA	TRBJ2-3	CASSPGLAGAEVGESSTDTQYF